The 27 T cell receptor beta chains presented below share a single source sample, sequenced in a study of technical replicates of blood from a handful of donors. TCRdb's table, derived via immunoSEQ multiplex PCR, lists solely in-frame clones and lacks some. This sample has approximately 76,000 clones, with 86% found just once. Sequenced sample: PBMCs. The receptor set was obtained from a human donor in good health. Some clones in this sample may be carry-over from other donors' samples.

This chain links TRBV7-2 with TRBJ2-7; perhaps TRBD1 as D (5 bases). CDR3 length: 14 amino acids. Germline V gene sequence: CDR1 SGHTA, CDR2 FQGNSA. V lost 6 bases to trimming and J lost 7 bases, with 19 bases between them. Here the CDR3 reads CASSYQGISTEQYF. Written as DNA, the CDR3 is TGTGCCAGCAGTTATCAGGGTATTAGCACTGAGCAGTACTTC.

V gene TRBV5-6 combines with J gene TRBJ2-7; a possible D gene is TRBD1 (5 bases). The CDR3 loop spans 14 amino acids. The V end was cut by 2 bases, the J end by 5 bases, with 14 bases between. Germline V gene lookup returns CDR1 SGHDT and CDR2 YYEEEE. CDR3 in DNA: TGTGCCAGCAGCTTAGCCCAGGGTTTCCACGAGCAGTACTTC. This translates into CASSLAQGFHEQYF.

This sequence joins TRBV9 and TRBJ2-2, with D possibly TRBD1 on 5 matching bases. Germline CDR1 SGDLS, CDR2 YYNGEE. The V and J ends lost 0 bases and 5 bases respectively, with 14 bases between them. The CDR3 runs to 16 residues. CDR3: CASSVVTSSGTGELFF. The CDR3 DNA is TGTGCCAGCAGCGTAGTGACGTCCTCAGGGACCGGGGAGCTGTTTTTT. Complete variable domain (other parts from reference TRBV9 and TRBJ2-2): DSGVTQTPKHLITATGQRVTLRCSPRSGDLSVYWYQQSLDQGLQFLIQYYNGEERAKGNILERFSAQQFPDLHSELNLSSLELGDSALYFCASSVVTSSGTGELFFGEGSRLTVL.

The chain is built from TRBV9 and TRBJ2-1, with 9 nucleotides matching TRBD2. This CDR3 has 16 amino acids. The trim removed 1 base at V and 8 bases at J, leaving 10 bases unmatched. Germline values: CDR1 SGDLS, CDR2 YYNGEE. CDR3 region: CASSVRSAGGIDEQFF. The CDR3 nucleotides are TGTGCCAGCAGCGTAAGATCAGCGGGAGGTATAGATGAGCAGTTCTTC.

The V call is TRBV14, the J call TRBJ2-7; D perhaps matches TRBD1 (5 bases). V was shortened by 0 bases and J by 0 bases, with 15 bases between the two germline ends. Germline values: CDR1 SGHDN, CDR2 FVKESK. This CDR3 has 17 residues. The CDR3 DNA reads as TGTGCCAGCAGCCAAGACGTCAGCCCAGGGTTCTCCTACGAGCAGTACTTC. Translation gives CASSQDVSPGFSYEQYF.

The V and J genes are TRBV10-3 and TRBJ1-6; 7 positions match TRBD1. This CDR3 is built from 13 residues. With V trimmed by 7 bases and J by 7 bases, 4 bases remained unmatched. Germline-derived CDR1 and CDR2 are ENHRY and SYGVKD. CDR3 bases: TGTGCCATCACAGGGGGTGGGAATTCACCCCTCCACTTT. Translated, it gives CAITGGGNSPLHF.

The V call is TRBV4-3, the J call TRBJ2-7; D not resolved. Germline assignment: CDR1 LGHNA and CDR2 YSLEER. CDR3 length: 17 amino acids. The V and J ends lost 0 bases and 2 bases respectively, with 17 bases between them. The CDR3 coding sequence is TGCGCCAGCAGCCAAGATACGCCCCCCAGTCGGGCCTACGAGCAGTACTTC. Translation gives CASSQDTPPSRAYEQYF.

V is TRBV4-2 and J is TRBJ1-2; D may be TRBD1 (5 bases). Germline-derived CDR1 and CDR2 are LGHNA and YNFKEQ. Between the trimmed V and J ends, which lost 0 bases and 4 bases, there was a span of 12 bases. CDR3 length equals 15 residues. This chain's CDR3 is CASSQDYGGGYGYTF. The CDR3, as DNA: TGTGCCAGCAGCCAAGATTATGGGGGAGGCTATGGCTACACCTTC.

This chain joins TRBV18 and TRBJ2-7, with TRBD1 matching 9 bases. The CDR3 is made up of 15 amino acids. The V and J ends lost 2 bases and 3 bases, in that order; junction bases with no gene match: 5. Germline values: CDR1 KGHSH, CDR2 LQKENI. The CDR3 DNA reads TGTGCCAGCTCACCAGGACAGGGGAAACGCTACGAGCAGTACTTC. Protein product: CASSPGQGKRYEQYF.

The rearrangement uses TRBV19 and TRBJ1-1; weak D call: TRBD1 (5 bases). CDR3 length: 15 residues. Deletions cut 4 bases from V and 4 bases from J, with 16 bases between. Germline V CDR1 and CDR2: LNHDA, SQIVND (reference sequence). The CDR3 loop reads CASSSQGGELTEAFF. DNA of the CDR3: TGTGCCAGTAGTAGCCAGGGAGGTGAACTCACTGAAGCTTTCTTT. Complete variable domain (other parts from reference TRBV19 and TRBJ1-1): DGGITQSPKYLFRKEGQNVTLSCEQNLNHDAMYWYRQDPGQGLRLIYYSQIVNDFQKGDIAEGYSVSREKKESFPLTVTSAQKNPTAFYLCASSSQGGELTEAFFGQGTRLTVV.

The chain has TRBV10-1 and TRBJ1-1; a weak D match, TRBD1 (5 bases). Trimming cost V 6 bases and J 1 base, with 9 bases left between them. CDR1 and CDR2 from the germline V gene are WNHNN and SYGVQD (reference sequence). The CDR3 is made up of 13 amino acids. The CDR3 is CASRPTGNTEAFF. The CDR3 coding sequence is TGCGCCAGCAGGCCCACAGGGAACACTGAAGCTTTCTTT.

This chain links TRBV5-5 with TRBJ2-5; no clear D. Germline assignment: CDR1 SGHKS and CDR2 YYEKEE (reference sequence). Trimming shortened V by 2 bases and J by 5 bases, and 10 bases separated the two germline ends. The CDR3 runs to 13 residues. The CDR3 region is CASSFGLLETQYF. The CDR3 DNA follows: TGTGCCAGCAGCTTCGGTCTTCTTGAGACCCAGTACTTC.

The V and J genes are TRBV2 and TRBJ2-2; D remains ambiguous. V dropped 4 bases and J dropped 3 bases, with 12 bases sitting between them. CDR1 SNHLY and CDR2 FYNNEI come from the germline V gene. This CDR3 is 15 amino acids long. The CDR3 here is CASSVETRDTGELFF. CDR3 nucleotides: TGTGCCAGCAGTGTTGAGACAAGAGACACCGGGGAGCTGTTTTTT.

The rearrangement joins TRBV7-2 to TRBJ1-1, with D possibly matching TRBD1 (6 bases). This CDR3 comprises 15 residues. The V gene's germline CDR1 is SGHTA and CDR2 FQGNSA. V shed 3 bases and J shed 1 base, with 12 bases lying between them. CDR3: CASSFGDRRNTEAFF. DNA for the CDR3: TGTGCCAGCAGCTTTGGAGACAGGAGGAACACTGAAGCTTTCTTT.

The CDR3 region has the DNA TGTGCCAGCAGCCAAACAGGGCCCCTCACAGATACGCAGTATTTT. Its protein is CASSQTGPLTDTQYF. This rearrangement joins TRBV11-1 to TRBJ2-3; D is perhaps TRBD1 (6 bases). Germline CDR1 reads SGHAT; CDR2 reads FQDESV (reference sequence). CDR3 length equals 15 residues. V dropped 5 bases and J dropped 2 bases, with 14 bases sitting between them.

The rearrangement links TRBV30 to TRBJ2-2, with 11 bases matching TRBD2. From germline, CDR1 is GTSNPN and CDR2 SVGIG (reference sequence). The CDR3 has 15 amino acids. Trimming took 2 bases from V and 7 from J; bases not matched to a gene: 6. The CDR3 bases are TGTGCCTGGAGTAATCTGGGACTAGCGGACGGGGAGCTGTTTTTT. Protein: CAWSNLGLADGELFF.

This chain's CDR3 is CASSQESGGYEQYF. The CDR3 DNA is TGCGCCAGCAGCCAAGAATCGGGGGGCTACGAGCAGTACTTC. This chain links TRBV4-3 with TRBJ2-7; 7 nucleotides line up with TRBD2. Germline CDR1 reads LGHNA; CDR2 reads YSLEER. The CDR3 contains 14 residues. The V gene end was trimmed by 0 bases and the J gene end by 3 bases; junction bases not matched to a gene: 2.

CDR3 region: CASSEYPGLAGDYNEQFF. In DNA, the CDR3 is TGTGCCAGCAGTGAATACCCCGGGCTAGCGGGAGACTACAATGAGCAGTTCTTC. J is TRBJ2-1 and V is TRBV25-1; 10 bases are a match to TRBD2. Germline V lookup: CDR1 MGHDK, CDR2 SYGVNS. The CDR3 has 18 amino acids. The trim removed 0 bases at V and 3 bases at J, leaving 8 bases unmatched.

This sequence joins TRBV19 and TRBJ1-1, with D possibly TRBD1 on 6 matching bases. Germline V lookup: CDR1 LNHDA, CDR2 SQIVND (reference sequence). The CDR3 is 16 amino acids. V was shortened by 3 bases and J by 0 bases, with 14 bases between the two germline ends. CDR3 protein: CASSIPRTGMNTEAFF. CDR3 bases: TGTGCCAGTAGTATCCCCCGTACAGGGATGAACACTGAAGCTTTCTTT.

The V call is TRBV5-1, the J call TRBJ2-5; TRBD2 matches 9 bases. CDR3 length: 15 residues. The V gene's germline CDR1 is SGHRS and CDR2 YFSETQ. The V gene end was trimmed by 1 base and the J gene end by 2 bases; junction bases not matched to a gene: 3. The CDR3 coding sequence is TGCGCCAGCAGCTTGTCAGCGGGGGGACAAGAGACCCAGTACTTC. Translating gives CASSLSAGGQETQYF.

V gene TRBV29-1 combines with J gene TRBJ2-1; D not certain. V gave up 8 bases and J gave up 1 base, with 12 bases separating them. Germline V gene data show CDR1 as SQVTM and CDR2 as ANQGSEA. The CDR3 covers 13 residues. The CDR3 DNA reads TGCAGCAATGCCGACACATCCTACAATGAGCAGTTCTTC. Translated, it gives CSNADTSYNEQFF.

The DNA of the CDR3 is TGTGCCAGCAGCCGACAGAACACCGGGGAGCTGTTTTTT. Translation gives CASSRQNTGELFF. The chain employs TRBV7-3 and TRBJ2-2, with D hard to call. V was trimmed by 5 bases and J by 1 base, leaving 5 bases between them. This CDR3 has 13 residues. CDR1 and CDR2 from the germline V gene are SGHTA and FQGTGA.

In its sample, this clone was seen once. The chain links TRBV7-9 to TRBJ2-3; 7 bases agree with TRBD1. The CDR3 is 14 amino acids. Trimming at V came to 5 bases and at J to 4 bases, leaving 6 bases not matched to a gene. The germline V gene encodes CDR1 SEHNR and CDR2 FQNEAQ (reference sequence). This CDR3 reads CASSVGTAADTQYF. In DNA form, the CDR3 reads TGTGCCAGCAGCGTCGGGACAGCAGCAGATACGCAGTATTTT.

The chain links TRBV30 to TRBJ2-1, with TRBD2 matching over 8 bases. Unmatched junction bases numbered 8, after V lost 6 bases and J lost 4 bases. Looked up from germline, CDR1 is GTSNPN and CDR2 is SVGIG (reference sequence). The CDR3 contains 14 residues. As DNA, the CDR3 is TGTGCCTGCGGTCGGGGGGGCCAGTACAATGAGCAGTTCTTC. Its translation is CACGRGGQYNEQFF.

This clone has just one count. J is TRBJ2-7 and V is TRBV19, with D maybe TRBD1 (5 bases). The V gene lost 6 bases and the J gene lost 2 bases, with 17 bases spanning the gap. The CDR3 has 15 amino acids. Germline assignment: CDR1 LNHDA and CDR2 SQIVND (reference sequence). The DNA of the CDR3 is TGTGCCAGTAGCCCCCATGGGGCAGAGGCCTACGAGCAGTACTTC. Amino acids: CASSPHGAEAYEQYF.

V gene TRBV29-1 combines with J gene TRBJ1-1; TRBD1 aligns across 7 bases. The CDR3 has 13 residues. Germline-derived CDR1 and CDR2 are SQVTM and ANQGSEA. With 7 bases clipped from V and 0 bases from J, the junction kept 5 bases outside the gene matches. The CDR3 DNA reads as TGCAGCGGGGGACAGAAGATGAACACTGAAGCTTTCTTT. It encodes CSGGQKMNTEAFF.

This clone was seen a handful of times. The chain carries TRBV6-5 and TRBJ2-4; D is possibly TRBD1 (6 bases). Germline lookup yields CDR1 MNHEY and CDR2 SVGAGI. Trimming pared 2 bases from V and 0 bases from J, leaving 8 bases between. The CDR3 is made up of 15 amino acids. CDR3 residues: CASSYKGVAKNIQYF. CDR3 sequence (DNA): TGTGCCAGCAGTTACAAGGGGGTAGCCAAAAACATTCAGTACTTC.